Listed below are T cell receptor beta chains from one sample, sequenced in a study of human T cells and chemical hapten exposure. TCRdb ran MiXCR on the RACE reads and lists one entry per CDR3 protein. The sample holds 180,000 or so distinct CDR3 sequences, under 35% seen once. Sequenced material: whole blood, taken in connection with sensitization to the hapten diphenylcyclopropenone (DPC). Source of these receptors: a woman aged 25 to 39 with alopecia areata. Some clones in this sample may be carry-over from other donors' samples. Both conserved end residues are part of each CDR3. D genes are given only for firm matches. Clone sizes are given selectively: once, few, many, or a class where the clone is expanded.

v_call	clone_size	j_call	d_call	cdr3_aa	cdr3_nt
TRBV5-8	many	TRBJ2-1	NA	CASSLPGVNEQFF	TGTGCCAGCAGCTTGCCAGGGGTGAATGAGCAGTTCTTC
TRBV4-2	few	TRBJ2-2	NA	CASSQGTRANTGELFF	TGTGCCAGCAGCCAAGGGACACGGGCTAACACCGGGGAGCTGTTTTTT
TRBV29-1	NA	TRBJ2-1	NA	CSFQSWGVHNEQFF	TGCAGCTTCCAGAGTTGGGGCGTCCACAATGAGCAGTTCTTC
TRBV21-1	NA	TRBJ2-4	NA	CASSKEAGQGDIQYF	TGTGCCAGCAGCAAAGAGGCAGGGCAAGGAGACATTCAGTACTTC
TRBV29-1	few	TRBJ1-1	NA	CSVVLSGGWSTEAFF	TGCAGCGTTGTCCTATCGGGGGGGTGGAGCACTGAAGCTTTCTTT
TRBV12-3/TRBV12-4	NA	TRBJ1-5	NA	CASSLETGSSNQPQHF	TGTGCCAGCAGTTTAGAGACCGGGTCTAGCAATCAGCCCCAGCATTTT
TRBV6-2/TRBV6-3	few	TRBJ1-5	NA	CASSYAFRWGSNQPQHF	TGTGCCAGCAGTTATGCCTTTCGGTGGGGGAGCAATCAGCCCCAGCATTTT
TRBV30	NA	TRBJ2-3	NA	CAWKSRQTSTDTQYF	TGTGCCTGGAAGTCCCGACAGACTAGCACAGATACGCAGTATTTT
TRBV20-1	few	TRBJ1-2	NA	CSARSWATTGGYTF	TGCAGTGCTAGAAGTTGGGCAACCACCGGTGGCTACACCTTC
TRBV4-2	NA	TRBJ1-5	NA	CASSQGLGQPQHF	TGTGCCAGCAGCCAAGGCTTGGGTCAGCCCCAGCATTTT
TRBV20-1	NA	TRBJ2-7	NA	CSASGLSSYEQYF	TGCAGTGCTAGCGGGCTGAGCTCCTACGAGCAGTACTTC
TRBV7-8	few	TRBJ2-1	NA	CASSSLEVGEQFF	TGTGCCAGCAGCTCCCTTGAAGTTGGTGAGCAGTTCTTC
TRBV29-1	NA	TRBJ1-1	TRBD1	CMGFTGANTEAFF	TGCATGGGTTTTACAGGGGCGAACACTGAAGCTTTCTTT
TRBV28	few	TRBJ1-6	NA	CASSSGSSYNSPLHF	TGTGCCAGCAGTTCTGGGAGCTCCTATAATTCACCCCTCCACTTT
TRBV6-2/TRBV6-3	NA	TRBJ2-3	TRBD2	CASSYSSSGARDTQYF	TGTGCCAGCAGTTACTCGTCTAGCGGGGCCCGAGATACGCAGTATTTT
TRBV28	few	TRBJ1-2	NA	CASGGDGYTF	TGTGCCAGCGGTGGGGATGGCTACACCTTC
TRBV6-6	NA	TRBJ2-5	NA	CASSYSIIGPQKTQYF	TGTGCCAGCAGTTACTCGATTATAGGACCCCAAAAGACCCAGTACTTC
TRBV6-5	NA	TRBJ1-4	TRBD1	CASSYRGLNEKLFF	TGTGCCAGCAGTTACAGGGGGCTAAATGAAAAACTGTTTTTT
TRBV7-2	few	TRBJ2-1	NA	CASSLGSGLAYNEQFF	TGTGCCAGCAGCTTAGGATCAGGGTTGGCATACAATGAGCAGTTCTTC
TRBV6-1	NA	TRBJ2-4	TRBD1	CASSKTGAAKNIQYF	TGTGCCAGCAGTAAAACAGGGGCTGCCAAAAACATTCAGTACTTC
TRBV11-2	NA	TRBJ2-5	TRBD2	CASSIRLAGGHETQYF	TGTGCCAGCAGCATTCGACTAGCGGGGGGGCACGAGACCCAGTACTTC
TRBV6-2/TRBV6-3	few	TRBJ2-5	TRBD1	CASSYGKGAVAETQYF	TGTGCCAGCAGTTACGGGAAGGGGGCTGTCGCCGAGACCCAGTACTTC
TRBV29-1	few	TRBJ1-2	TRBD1	CSVDRGLANYGYTF	TGCAGCGTAGACAGGGGCCTAGCTAACTATGGCTACACCTTC
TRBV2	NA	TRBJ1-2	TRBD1	CASILPGQGIYGYTF	TGTGCCAGCATCCTACCGGGACAGGGGATTTATGGCTACACCTTC
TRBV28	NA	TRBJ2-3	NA	CASSFREPSTDTQYF	TGTGCCAGCAGTTTCCGGGAACCTAGCACAGATACGCAGTATTTT
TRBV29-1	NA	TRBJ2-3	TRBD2	CSVGWAGVQADTQYF	TGCAGCGTTGGCTGGGCGGGAGTGCAAGCAGATACGCAGTATTTT
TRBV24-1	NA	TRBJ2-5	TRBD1	CATSDPTTGAGETQYF	TGTGCCACCAGTGATCCAACTACAGGGGCCGGGGAGACCCAGTACTTC
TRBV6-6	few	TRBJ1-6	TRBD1	CASSFTGVPYNSPLHF	TGTGCCAGCAGTTTCACAGGGGTCCCCTATAATTCACCCCTCCACTTT
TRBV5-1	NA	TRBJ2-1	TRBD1	CASSPSRQGQNEQFF	TGCGCCAGCAGCCCGAGTAGACAGGGTCAAAATGAGCAGTTCTTC
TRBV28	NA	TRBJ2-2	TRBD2	CASSAPSGSHWELFF	TGTGCCAGCAGTGCTCCTAGCGGGAGTCACTGGGAGCTGTTTTTT
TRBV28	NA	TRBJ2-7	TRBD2	CASSLWGEGLGEQYF	TGTGCCAGCAGTTTATGGGGGGAGGGTTTGGGCGAGCAGTACTTC
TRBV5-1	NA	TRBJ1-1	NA	CASSLYSGVEAFF	TGCGCCAGCAGCTTGTATTCGGGCGTTGAAGCTTTCTTT
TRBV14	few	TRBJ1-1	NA	CASSSQPGNTEAFF	TGTGCCAGCAGCTCCCAACCAGGGAACACTGAAGCTTTCTTT
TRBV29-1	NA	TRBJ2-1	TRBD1	CSAGRGLREQFF	TGCAGCGCCGGAAGGGGGCTGAGGGAGCAGTTCTTC
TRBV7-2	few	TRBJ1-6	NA	CASSLDLSPLHF	TGTGCCAGCAGCTTAGACCTTTCACCCCTCCACTTT
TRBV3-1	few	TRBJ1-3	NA	CASSQVDSGNTIYF	TGTGCCAGCAGCCAAGTGGACTCTGGAAACACCATATATTTT
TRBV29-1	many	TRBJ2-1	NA	CSVDDPGTGQFF	TGCAGCGTTGATGACCCAGGTACGGGGCAGTTCTTC
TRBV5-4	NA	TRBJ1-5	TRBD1	CASSLQGHAQPQHF	TGTGCCAGCAGCTTACAGGGGCATGCTCAGCCCCAGCATTTT
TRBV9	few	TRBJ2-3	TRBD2	CASSVVGTSKDTQYF	TGTGCCAGCAGCGTAGTAGGGACTAGCAAGGATACGCAGTATTTT
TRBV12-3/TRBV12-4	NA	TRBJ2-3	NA	CASSLVRDTQYF	TGTGCCAGCAGTTTAGTGAGAGATACGCAGTATTTT
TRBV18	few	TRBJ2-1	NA	CASSPPMWEGYEQFF	TGTGCCAGCTCACCACCGATGTGGGAAGGGTATGAGCAGTTCTTC
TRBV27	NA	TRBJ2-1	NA	CASSRSWSSYNEQFF	TGTGCCAGCAGTCGTAGCTGGAGCTCCTACAATGAGCAGTTCTTC
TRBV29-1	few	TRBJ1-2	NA	CSVEDRVRGGYTF	TGCAGCGTTGAAGATCGGGTGCGTGGTGGCTACACCTTC
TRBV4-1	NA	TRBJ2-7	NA	CASSLPDKGPYEQYF	TGCGCCAGCAGCCTTCCCGATAAGGGTCCCTACGAGCAGTACTTC
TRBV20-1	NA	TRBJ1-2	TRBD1	CSARRTGGVYGYTF	TGCAGTGCTAGAAGGACAGGGGGCGTGTATGGCTACACCTTC
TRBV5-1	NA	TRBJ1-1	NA	CASSSGTLRRETEAFF	TGCGCCAGCAGTTCCGGGACACTCAGGAGGGAGACTGAAGCTTTCTTT
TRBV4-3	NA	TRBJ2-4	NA	CASSRVTGLNIQYF	TGCGCCAGCAGCCGCGTCACAGGTTTGAACATTCAGTACTTC
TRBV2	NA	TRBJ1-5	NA	CASSAEGQKGQPQHF	TGTGCCAGCAGTGCAGAAGGACAGAAAGGTCAGCCCCAGCATTTT
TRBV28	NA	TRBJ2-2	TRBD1	CASRVRGIAGELFF	TGTGCCAGCAGAGTCAGGGGGATCGCCGGGGAGCTGTTTTTT
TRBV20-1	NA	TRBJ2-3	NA	CSVPREFSTDTQYF	TGCAGTGTCCCTCGGGAGTTTAGCACAGATACGCAGTATTTT